What follows are 31 T cell receptor beta chains derived from one specimen sequenced in a study of blood T cell repertoires in COVID-19. Generated by immunoSEQ multiplex PCR, the TCRdb table keeps only in-frame clones and is missing some. The sample records about 280,000 clones, roughly 89% being singletons. The sequencing sample was made of peripheral blood. These receptors all stem from a woman between 35 and 50 years old who had recovered from COVID-19.

A single count supports this clone. V is TRBV12-3 or TRBV12-4 and J is TRBJ1-2; the D is unclear. Trimming stripped 1 base from V and 5 bases from J, with 5 bases between. The CDR3 loop spans 12 amino acids. In DNA, the CDR3 is TGTGCCAGCAGTTTAGGTACTTATGGCTACACCTTC. Protein: CASSLGTYGYTF.

This clone has only one observation. V usage is TRBV30 and J usage is TRBJ2-4; 8 nucleotides match TRBD1. In germline, CDR1 is GTSNPN, CDR2 SVGIG (reference sequence). This CDR3 is built from 12 residues. The J segment lost 4 bases and the V segment lost 5 bases, leaving 1 base of the junction unmatched. CDR3 sequence reads: CAWGQGKNIQYF. CDR3 coding DNA: TGTGCCTGGGGACAGGGAAAAAACATTCAGTACTTC.

The J gene is TRBJ2-3, the V gene TRBV19; 8 nucleotides match TRBD2. Germline loops: CDR1 LNHDA, CDR2 SQIVND (reference sequence). J was trimmed by 3 bases and V by 1 base; bases with no gene match: 12. The CDR3 consists of 18 residues. The CDR3 loop reads CASSIGGAGGLSTDTQYF. The CDR3 DNA is TGTGCCAGTAGTATAGGAGGCGCGGGAGGTTTGTCGACAGATACGCAGTATTTT.

The CDR3 sequence: CATSRDNGQETQYF. For the CDR3, the DNA is TGTGCCACCAGCAGAGACAACGGGCAAGAGACCCAGTACTTC. This rearrangement joins TRBV15 to TRBJ2-5; no firm D call. Trimming removed 0 bases from V and 2 bases from J, with 7 bases in between. CDR3 size: 14 residues. From germline, CDR1 is LNHNV and CDR2 YYDKDF (reference sequence).

V usage is TRBV4-1 and J usage is TRBJ1-1, with D tentatively TRBD1 (6 bases). V was trimmed by 1 base and J by 6 bases, leaving 18 bases between them. Germline CDR1 is MGHRA and CDR2 is YSYEKL. The CDR3 loop spans 16 amino acids. DNA of the CDR3: TGCGCCAGCAGCCAAGTTGTAATGGCGGGGGCGGCTGAAGCTTTCTTT. As protein: CASSQVVMAGAAEAFF.

V usage is TRBV11-2 and J usage is TRBJ2-4, with 10 nucleotides matching TRBD1. CDR3 size: 14 residues. J lost 5 bases, V lost 5 bases, and 3 bases had no gene match. Germline V gives CDR1 SGHAT, CDR2 FQNNGV. The CDR3 loop is CASSETGGQNIQYF. CDR3 bases: TGTGCCAGCAGCGAGACAGGGGGCCAAAACATTCAGTACTTC.

The chain is built from TRBV23-1 and TRBJ2-7, with 14 positions matching TRBD2. TRBV23-1 falls under the ORF class, with uncertain function. This CDR3 region has 17 residues. With 7 bases clipped from V and 3 bases from J, the junction kept 11 bases outside the gene matches. The CDR3 sequence: CASTTDRGLAGVYEQYF. DNA for the CDR3: TGCGCCAGCACTACGGACAGGGGACTAGCGGGGGTCTACGAGCAGTACTTC.

This chain uses TRBV24-1 with TRBJ1-4; D might be TRBD1 (5 bases). CDR1 is KGHDR, CDR2 SFDVKD, per germline. This CDR3 is 20 amino acids long. With 6 bases removed from V and 3 bases from J, the gap between germline ends came to 28 bases. CDR3 residues: CATSKVLGHKSPPANEKLFF. DNA of the CDR3: TGTGCCACCAGTAAGGTCTTAGGACACAAGAGCCCGCCAGCTAATGAAAAACTGTTTTTT.

The chain joins TRBV3-1 (or the pseudogene TRBV3-2) to TRBJ2-7, with 13 bases fitting TRBD2. CDR3 size: 18 residues. CDR1 LGHDT and CDR2 YNNKEL come from the germline V gene (reference sequence). Germline trimming cut 1 base from V and 2 bases from J; bases unmatched to any gene: 8. This CDR3 is CASSQGGLAGERTYEQYF. The CDR3 DNA reads as TGTGCCAGCAGCCAAGGTGGACTAGCGGGAGAGCGGACCTACGAGCAGTACTTC.

CDR3 protein: CASSPLLQRSGNTIYF. In DNA, the CDR3 is TGTGCCAGCTCACCCCTGCTACAGAGATCTGGAAACACCATATATTTT. The rearrangement joins TRBV18 to TRBJ1-3; D gene ambiguous. CDR1 and CDR2 (germline): KGHSH, LQKENI. The CDR3 consists of 16 residues. Trimming pared 3 bases from V and 1 base from J, leaving 13 bases between.

The chain employs TRBV10-1 and TRBJ2-3; 7 nucleotides align to TRBD2. Germline V gene data show CDR1 as WNHNN and CDR2 as SYGVQD (reference sequence). J lost 0 bases, V lost 5 bases, and 5 bases had no gene match. This CDR3 spans 15 amino acids. The CDR3 coding sequence is TGCGCCAGCAGTCGCCTAGCGGTTAGCACAGATACGCAGTATTTT. It specifies CASSRLAVSTDTQYF.

The chain has TRBV5-1 and TRBJ2-1; TRBD2 aligns across 13 bases. V lost 4 bases and J lost 8; bases outside the gene matches: 9. The germline CDR1 and CDR2 sequences are SGHRS and YFSETQ. CDR3 size: 16 residues. Written as DNA, the CDR3 is TGCGCCAGCAGCGAGGGGACTAGCGGGACTTCGGATGAGCAGTTCTTC. Translated: CASSEGTSGTSDEQFF. The full variable domain, in which reference TRBV5-1 and TRBJ2-1 provide the parts outside the CDR3, is KAGVTQTPRYLIKTRGQQVTLSCSPISGHRSVSWYQQTPGQGLQFLFEYFSETQRNKGNFPGRFSGRQFSNSRSEMNVSTLELGDSALYLCASSEGTSGTSDEQFFGPGTRLTVL.

This chain uses TRBV11-1 with TRBJ2-2; D unresolved. The CDR3 runs 16 residues. Germline loops: CDR1 SGHAT, CDR2 FQDESV (reference sequence). Trimming cost V 2 bases and J 1 base, with 11 bases left between them. The CDR3 DNA follows: TGTGCCAGCAGCTTAAATGTCGCAGGGAACACCGGGGAGCTGTTTTTT. Translation: CASSLNVAGNTGELFF.

The rearrangement uses TRBV2 and TRBJ2-3; D might be TRBD1 (6 bases). The V and J ends lost 5 bases and 0 bases respectively, with 12 bases between them. The CDR3 spans 15 residues. In germline, CDR1 is SNHLY, CDR2 FYNNEI. CDR3 in amino acids: CASSHRDMSTDTQYF. CDR3 coding DNA: TGTGCCAGCAGTCACCGGGACATGAGCACAGATACGCAGTATTTT. Looking up the rest from reference TRBV2 and TRBJ2-3 gives the full variable domain: EPEVTQTPSHQVTQMGQEVILRCVPISNHLYFYWYRQILGQKVEFLVSFYNNEISEKSEIFDDQFSVERPDGSNFTLKIRSTKLEDSAMYFCASSHRDMSTDTQYFGPGTRLTVL.

V gene TRBV10-3 combines with J gene TRBJ1-3, with 7 bases fitting TRBD1. The germline CDR1 and CDR2 sequences are ENHRY and SYGVKD. V was pared by 7 bases and J by 3 bases, with 3 bases of the junction left unmatched. The CDR3 totals 13 residues. CDR3 loop: CAINQGDGNTIYF. The CDR3 DNA is TGTGCCATCAACCAGGGGGATGGAAACACCATATATTTT.

This chain connects TRBV18 to TRBJ1-1; D may be TRBD1 (5 bases). Trimming pared 5 bases from V and 4 bases from J, leaving 20 bases between. Germline values: CDR1 KGHSH, CDR2 LQKENI. The CDR3 spans 16 residues. Here the CDR3 reads CASSGRQGGLGTEAFF. CDR3 bases: TGTGCCAGCTCAGGTCGGCAGGGCGGTTTGGGCACTGAAGCTTTCTTT.

The V call is TRBV5-6, the J call TRBJ1-2; a weak D match, TRBD1 (5 bases). Germline assignment: CDR1 SGHDT and CDR2 YYEEEE. The V and J ends lost 1 base and 4 bases respectively, with 8 bases between them. CDR3 length: 13 amino acids. CDR3 in DNA: TGTGCCAGCAGCTTGCAGGGTCGCTATGGCTACACCTTC. It yields the protein CASSLQGRYGYTF.

This clone appeared a single time. The CDR3, as DNA: TGTGCCAGCAGCCCCGTAGCGGAGGGCCTTGGGGCCAACGTCCTGACTTTC. This gives the protein CASSPVAEGLGANVLTF. The rearrangement uses TRBV3-1 (or the pseudogene TRBV3-2) and TRBJ2-6; D possibly corresponds to TRBD2 (6 bases). Trimming shortened V by 4 bases and J by 3 bases, and 16 bases separated the two germline ends. Germline CDR1 LGHDT, CDR2 YNNKEL (reference sequence). The CDR3 loop spans 17 amino acids.

CDR3: CASSFDRGPGGYTF. The CDR3 coding sequence is TGTGCCAGCAGCTTTGACAGGGGCCCCGGAGGCTACACCTTC. This chain connects TRBV7-9 to TRBJ1-2; 8 nucleotides align to TRBD1. The J segment lost 8 bases and the V segment lost 3 bases, leaving 8 bases of the junction unmatched. This CDR3 is 14 amino acids long. CDR1 and CDR2 from the germline V gene are SEHNR and FQNEAQ (reference sequence).

The CDR3 DNA reads TGTGCCAGCAGCCACGAACAGGCCCTGGCTGGAAACACCATATATTTT. It is translated as CASSHEQALAGNTIYF. The rearrangement links TRBV3-1 (or the pseudogene TRBV3-2) to TRBJ1-3, with a weak D call TRBD1 (5 bases). V gave up 3 bases and J gave up 2 bases, with 14 bases separating them. Per the germline V gene, CDR1 is LGHDT and CDR2 is YNNKEL (reference sequence). This CDR3 contains 16 residues.

The chain joins TRBV7-8 to TRBJ2-7; D may be TRBD2 (5 bases). The germline V and J ends were trimmed by 4 bases and 0 bases, with 19 bases remaining between them. The CDR3 is 17 amino acids. CDR1 and CDR2 from the germline V gene are SGHVS and FQNEAQ. CDR3 bases: TGTGCCAGCAGCTGGTCGCGGGCGGCGGCTCGCTCCTACGAGCAGTACTTC. Protein sequence: CASSWSRAAARSYEQYF.

CDR3 DNA: TGCGCCAGCAGTGACGCAGGGGAATTCGATGAGCAGTTCTTC. Its translation is CASSDAGEFDEQFF. The V call is TRBV10-1, the J call TRBJ2-1, with D perhaps TRBD1 (6 bases). The CDR3 extends over 14 amino acids. Germline CDR1 reads WNHNN; CDR2 reads SYGVQD (reference sequence). V was trimmed by 3 bases and J by 8 bases, leaving 14 bases between them.

The chain carries TRBV10-2 and TRBJ2-1; TRBD2 might be the D (5 bases). Trimming removed 4 bases from V and 9 bases from J, with 10 bases in between. CDR3 length: 12 residues. CDR1 WSHSY and CDR2 SAAADI come from the germline V gene. The CDR3 sequence: CASSGRGFEQFF. CDR3 nucleotide sequence: TGCGCCAGCAGTGGTCGGGGATTTGAGCAGTTCTTC.

The chain employs TRBV11-1 and TRBJ2-7; 10 bases fit TRBD1. From germline, CDR1 is SGHAT and CDR2 FQDESV (reference sequence). The CDR3 is 15 residues long. V trimming: 5 bases; J trimming: 5 bases; junction bases outside the gene matches: 9. The CDR3 nucleotides are TGTGCCAGCAGCCCAAAGGACAGGGGGAGCGACGAGCAGTACTTC. The encoded protein is CASSPKDRGSDEQYF. The variable domain in full, with the rest retrieved from reference TRBV11-1 and TRBJ2-7, is EAEVAQSPRYKITEKSQAVAFWCDPISGHATLYWYRQILGQGPELLVQFQDESVVDDSQLPKDRFSAERLKGVDSTLKIQPAELGDSAMYLCASSPKDRGSDEQYFGPGTRLTVT.

V usage is TRBV10-3 and J usage is TRBJ2-3, with 10 bases that match TRBD2. J lost 0 bases, V lost 3 bases, and 3 bases had no gene match. This CDR3 is 16 amino acids long. Germline lookup yields CDR1 ENHRY and CDR2 SYGVKD. This CDR3 is CAISDLAGESTDTQYF. In DNA form, the CDR3 reads TGTGCCATCAGTGATCTAGCGGGAGAGAGCACAGATACGCAGTATTTT.

This chain connects TRBV30 to TRBJ2-7; D call uncertain. The CDR3 consists of 14 residues. Germline assignment: CDR1 GTSNPN and CDR2 SVGIG (reference sequence). The V gene lost 2 bases and the J gene lost 1 base, with 12 bases spanning the gap. The CDR3 region is CAWSHGGQSYEQYF. The CDR3 coding sequence is TGTGCCTGGAGTCATGGTGGGCAGTCCTACGAGCAGTACTTC.

V is TRBV19 and J is TRBJ1-3, with 8 bases aligning to TRBD1. Trimming took 6 bases from V and 2 from J; bases not matched to a gene: 6. CDR1 LNHDA and CDR2 SQIVND come from the germline V gene (reference sequence). This CDR3 has 15 residues. Here the CDR3 reads CASSPGTGPGNTIYF. The CDR3 nucleotides are TGTGCCAGTAGCCCCGGGACAGGCCCTGGAAACACCATATATTTT.

As regards this clone: Other nucleotide sequences in the sample specify the same CDR3. The rearrangement joins TRBV7-9 to TRBJ1-4; no reliable D call. The V and J ends lost 3 bases and 3 bases respectively, with 8 bases between them. Germline values: CDR1 SEHNR, CDR2 FQNEAQ (reference sequence). The CDR3 spans 14 residues. CDR3 region: CASSFGQANEKLFF. For the CDR3, the DNA is TGTGCCAGCAGCTTTGGCCAGGCTAATGAAAAACTGTTTTTT.

Here the CDR3 reads CASSLDRGTGELFF. CDR3 coding DNA: TGCGCCAGCAGCTTGGACAGGGGGACCGGGGAGCTGTTTTTT. This chain joins TRBV5-1 and TRBJ2-2; 8 nucleotides agree with TRBD1. This CDR3 is 14 amino acids long. The germline gives CDR1 SGHRS, CDR2 YFSETQ. Trimming cost V 0 bases and J 5 bases; bases outside gene matches: 0.

The CDR3, as DNA: TGTGCCAGCAGTGTCCAGGGGGCCACCTATGGCTACACCTTC. Amino acid sequence: CASSVQGATYGYTF. The rearrangement links TRBV2 to TRBJ1-2; 8 bases align to TRBD1. Germline values: CDR1 SNHLY, CDR2 FYNNEI. V gave up 4 bases and J gave up 4 bases; unmatched junction bases: 5. The CDR3 totals 14 residues. The variable domain in full, with the rest retrieved from reference TRBV2 and TRBJ1-2, is EPEVTQTPSHQVTQMGQEVILRCVPISNHLYFYWYRQILGQKVEFLVSFYNNEISEKSEIFDDQFSVERPDGSNFTLKIRSTKLEDSAMYFCASSVQGATYGYTFGSGTRLTVV.

This clone has only one observation. This rearrangement joins TRBV10-3 to TRBJ1-2; 9 nucleotides match TRBD1. This CDR3 has 15 amino acids. V lost 4 bases, J lost 5 bases, and 8 bases stayed unmatched. CDR1 is ENHRY, CDR2 SYGVKD, per germline. CDR3 nucleotides: TGTGCCATCAGTGGGGACAGGGAAGAAGATTATGGCTACACCTTC. The encoded protein is CAISGDREEDYGYTF.